These 23 T cell receptor beta chains came from one sample sequenced in a study of CD8+ T cells in alopecia areata. cDNA reverse transcribed from extracted RNA served as the sequencing template. This table comes from immunoSEQ multiplex PCR, and its TCRdb copy is limited to in-frame clones, with some not included. Among fewer than 200,000 clones listed, about 66% were seen once. This specimen consisted of CD8+ T cells sorted from blood, obtained at week 0. The receptors here all came from a human donor with alopecia areata.

The V call is TRBV27, the J call TRBJ1-5; D remains ambiguous. The V gene's germline CDR1 is MNHEY and CDR2 SMNVEV (reference sequence). Trimming left V 4 bases short and J 0 bases short, with 7 bases between. The CDR3 has 14 amino acids. The DNA of the CDR3 is TGTGCCAGCAGTTACGCTTATAGCAATCAGCCCCAGCATTTT. Protein: CASSYAYSNQPQHF.

The genes are TRBV4-1 and TRBJ2-5; 9 bases line up with TRBD2. The CDR3 contains 15 residues. The germline V gene has CDR1 MGHRA and CDR2 YSYEKL. Trimming took 1 base from V and 5 from J; bases not matched to a gene: 5. The DNA for the CDR3 is TGCGCCAGCAGCCAAGTAGCGGGAGTAGGCGAGACCCAGTACTTC. This sequence encodes CASSQVAGVGETQYF.

V usage is TRBV5-1 and J usage is TRBJ2-5; the match to TRBD1 covers 7 bases. V lost 0 bases, J lost 1 base, and 9 bases stayed unmatched. Germline V gene data show CDR1 as SGHRS and CDR2 as YFSETQ. CDR3 length: 17 amino acids. The DNA of the CDR3 is TGCGCCAGCAGCTTGGGCCGGACACAGGGGCCCCAAGAGACCCAGTACTTC. Translated: CASSLGRTQGPQETQYF.

This clone appeared a few times. The chain employs TRBV7-8 and TRBJ2-3; TRBD2 matches at 10 bases. The CDR3 sequence is 18 residues long. Germline trimming cut 5 bases from V and 0 bases from J; bases unmatched to any gene: 11. The V gene's germline CDR1 is SGHVS and CDR2 FQNEAQ. CDR3 region: CASSPYGLAETSTDTQYF. Here the CDR3 DNA reads TGTGCCAGCAGCCCCTACGGACTAGCGGAAACTAGCACAGATACGCAGTATTTT.

This chain connects TRBV7-8 to TRBJ2-1, with D possibly being TRBD1 (6 bases). Per the germline V gene, CDR1 is SGHVS and CDR2 is FQNEAQ. This CDR3 is 16 amino acids long. Deletions cut 5 bases from V and 8 bases from J, with 22 bases between. CDR3 in DNA: TGTGCCAGCAGCCCCGCCCTGACAGGAGTAAGCGATGAGCAGTTCTTC. Its protein is CASSPALTGVSDEQFF.

The V gene is TRBV27, the J gene TRBJ1-2, with a weak D call TRBD1 (6 bases). Trimming stripped 5 bases from V and 7 bases from J, with 8 bases between. The CDR3 totals 11 residues. Germline V CDR1 and CDR2: MNHEY, SMNVEV (reference sequence). This CDR3 reads CASSGGLGYTF. The CDR3 DNA reads as TGTGCCAGCAGTGGGGGGCTTGGCTACACCTTC.

The chain uses TRBV4-2 and TRBJ1-2; 12 bases are shared with TRBD1. V gave up 4 bases and J gave up 4 bases; unmatched junction bases: 4. The CDR3 totals 15 residues. Germline V gene data show CDR1 as LGHNA and CDR2 as YNFKEQ. CDR3 bases: TGTGCCAGCAGCCCTGGGACAGGGGGCGCCTATGGCTACACCTTC. Protein: CASSPGTGGAYGYTF.

This sequence joins TRBV11-2 and TRBJ2-7; 10 positions agree with TRBD2. The CDR3 is made up of 17 amino acids. The trim removed 4 bases at V and 2 bases at J, leaving 11 bases unmatched. Germline V gene lookup returns CDR1 SGHAT and CDR2 FQNNGV. In nucleotides, the CDR3 is TGTGCCAGCAGCTCTCCACTAGCGGGGATCCCTACCTACGAGCAGTACTTC. Translation: CASSSPLAGIPTYEQYF.

This chain uses TRBV27 with TRBJ2-7, with D uncertain. CDR1 is MNHEY and CDR2 is SMNVEV in the germline V gene (reference sequence). V lost 6 bases, J lost 6 bases, and 18 bases lay in between. This CDR3 has 14 amino acids. CDR3 loop: CASSLTVWASEQYF. For the CDR3, the DNA is TGTGCCAGCAGCCTCACCGTTTGGGCCTCCGAGCAGTACTTC.

The V and J genes are TRBV30 and TRBJ2-2, with unresolved D. Trimming removed 0 bases from V and 2 bases from J, with 4 bases in between. Germline V gene lookup returns CDR1 GTSNPN and CDR2 SVGIG (reference sequence). This CDR3 is 13 amino acids long. For the CDR3, the DNA is TGTGCCTGGAGTGTATATAACACCGGGGAGCTGTTTTTT. Translation gives CAWSVYNTGELFF.

This clone was observed a handful of times. The gene calls are TRBV6-1 and TRBJ1-5, with TRBD1 as a possible D gene (6 bases). The CDR3 has 14 amino acids. Germline V gene lookup returns CDR1 MNHNS and CDR2 SASEGT. V was shortened by 2 bases and J by 7 bases, with 12 bases between the two germline ends. CDR3 sequence (DNA): TGTGCCAGCAGTGAATTACAGGGAGGCCAGCCCCAGCATTTT. Its translation: CASSELQGGQPQHF.

The sample holds one count of this clone. The V and J genes are TRBV5-6 and TRBJ2-3; D not resolved. V was pared by 0 bases and J by 4 bases, with 12 bases between. Germline V lookup: CDR1 SGHDT, CDR2 YYEEEE. The CDR3 spans 15 residues. The CDR3 loop reads CASSLGATLPDTQYF. The CDR3 DNA reads as TGTGCCAGCAGCTTGGGGGCTACCCTCCCAGATACGCAGTATTTT.

The chain uses TRBV10-3 and TRBJ2-6, with 8 nucleotides matching TRBD1. CDR3 size: 18 residues. Germline lookup yields CDR1 ENHRY and CDR2 SYGVKD. Germline trimming cut 10 bases from V and 4 bases from J; bases unmatched to any gene: 18. The CDR3 nucleotides read TGTGCCAGCGAAAACCCTGGGCAGGGGGCTACAGGGGCCAACGTCCTGACTTTC. Its protein product is CASENPGQGATGANVLTF.

This clone was observed a single time. The chain combines TRBV11-2 with TRBJ1-1; D uncertain. Per the germline V gene, CDR1 is SGHAT and CDR2 is FQNNGV. The germline V and J ends were trimmed by 0 bases and 0 bases, with 14 bases remaining between them. The CDR3 spans 17 residues. In DNA, the CDR3 is TGTGCCAGCAGCTTAGATTCCCTCCTACGCATGAACACTGAAGCTTTCTTT. Translation: CASSLDSLLRMNTEAFF.

A few counts support this clone. This chain uses TRBV10-3 with TRBJ1-5, with a tentative D call TRBD1 (5 bases). Germline CDR1 is ENHRY and CDR2 is SYGVKD. This CDR3 spans 14 amino acids. V was pared by 0 bases and J by 5 bases, with 8 bases between. Here the CDR3 reads CAISESGRDQPQHF. Here the CDR3 DNA reads TGTGCCATCAGTGAGTCGGGACGGGATCAGCCCCAGCATTTT.

V and J are TRBV13 and TRBJ1-2, with a weak D call TRBD1 (6 bases). V was pared by 10 bases and J by 4 bases, with 16 bases between. There are 13 residues in the CDR3. Per the germline V gene, CDR1 is PRHDT and CDR2 is FYEKMQ (reference sequence). This chain's CDR3 is CATIGGPGYGYTF. The DNA of the CDR3 is TGTGCCACCATCGGGGGGCCAGGCTATGGCTACACCTTC. Variable domain in full (rest from reference TRBV13 and TRBJ1-2): AAGVIQSPRHLIKEKRETATLKCYPIPRHDTVYWYQQGPGQDPQFLISFYEKMQSDKGSIPDRFSAQQFSDYHSELNMSSLELGDSALYFCATIGGPGYGYTFGSGTRLTVV.

This chain connects TRBV2 to TRBJ2-1; 11 bases match TRBD2. Losses at the gene ends were 4 bases for V and 8 bases for J; bases not matched to a gene: 7. The CDR3 sequence is 15 residues long. Germline V lookup: CDR1 SNHLY, CDR2 FYNNEI. The CDR3 DNA is TGTGCCAGCAGTGTTAGTGTAGCGGGGGGGCATGAGCAGTTCTTC. Protein sequence: CASSVSVAGGHEQFF.

This chain joins TRBV27 and TRBJ2-5; D possibly matches TRBD1 or TRBD2 (6 bases each). The CDR3 has 15 amino acids. The germline CDR1 and CDR2 sequences are MNHEY and SMNVEV (reference sequence). V was pared by 10 bases and J by 0 bases, with 18 bases between. This CDR3 is CANGRGPGDQETQYF. The DNA of the CDR3 is TGTGCCAACGGGCGGGGTCCAGGGGACCAAGAGACCCAGTACTTC.

This clone is categorized as medium-sized. The rearrangement links TRBV13 to TRBJ1-1; a weak D match, TRBD1 (6 bases). Germline CDR1 is PRHDT and CDR2 is FYEKMQ (reference sequence). CDR3 length: 15 residues. V shed 3 bases and J shed 3 bases, with 14 bases lying between them. The CDR3, as DNA: TGTGCCAGCAGCTTCCAACAGGGACGAGACACTGAAGCTTTCTTT. It specifies CASSFQQGRDTEAFF.

J is TRBJ1-5 and V is TRBV14, with D hard to call. Germline CDR1 SGHDN, CDR2 FVKESK. Trimming removed 3 bases from V and 5 bases from J, with 5 bases in between. The CDR3 has 12 amino acids. This CDR3 is CASSQGYQPQHF. The CDR3 DNA sequence: TGTGCCAGCAGCCAGGGATATCAGCCCCAGCATTTT.

CDR3 in amino acids: CASSQEGVSYNSPLHF. DNA of the CDR3: TGCGCCAGCAGCCAAGAGGGGGTGTCCTATAATTCACCCCTCCACTTT. The chain joins TRBV4-1 to TRBJ1-6; weak D call: TRBD1 (5 bases). The CDR3 contains 16 residues. Germline assignment: CDR1 MGHRA and CDR2 YSYEKL. The V gene lost 0 bases and the J gene lost 1 base, with 7 bases spanning the gap.

This chain uses TRBV5-6 with TRBJ2-4; 7 bases line up with TRBD1. There are 12 residues in the CDR3. With 2 bases clipped from V and 9 bases from J, the junction kept 2 bases outside the gene matches. Germline V lookup: CDR1 SGHDT, CDR2 YYEEEE. This chain's CDR3 is CASSLGGIIQYF. The CDR3, as DNA: TGTGCCAGCAGCTTAGGGGGCATCATTCAGTACTTC.

This clone turned up a few times. One end of the junction fails to match germline, which may point to a read error. The chain recombines TRBV14 with TRBJ1-4; 7 bases align to TRBD1. Germline V CDR1 and CDR2: SGHDN, FVKESK. This CDR3 spans 16 amino acids. CDR3: CASSQESETGNGKLFF. The CDR3 coding sequence is TGTGCCAGCAGCCAAGAATCCGAGACAGGGAATGGAAAACTGTTTTTT.